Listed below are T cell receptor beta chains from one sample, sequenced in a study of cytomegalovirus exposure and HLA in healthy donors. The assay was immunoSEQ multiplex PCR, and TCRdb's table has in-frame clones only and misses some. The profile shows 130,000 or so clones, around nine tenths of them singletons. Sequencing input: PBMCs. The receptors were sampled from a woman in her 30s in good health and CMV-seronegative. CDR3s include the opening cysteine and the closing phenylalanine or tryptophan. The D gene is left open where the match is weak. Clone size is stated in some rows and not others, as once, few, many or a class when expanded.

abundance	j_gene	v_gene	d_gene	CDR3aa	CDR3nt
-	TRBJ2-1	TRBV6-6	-	CASSADNNEQFF	TGTGCCAGCAGCGCGGATAACAATGAGCAGTTCTTC
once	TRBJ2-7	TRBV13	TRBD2	CASSLGSGSYSYEQYF	TGTGCCAGCAGCTTAGGTAGCGGGAGTTATTCCTACGAGCAGTACTTC
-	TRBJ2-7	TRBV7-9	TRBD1	CASSSGQANFPYEQYF	TGTGCCAGCAGCTCAGGACAGGCCAATTTTCCCTACGAGCAGTACTTC
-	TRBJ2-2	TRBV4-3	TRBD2	CASSQVRSGAGAGELFF	TGCGCCAGCAGCCAAGTCAGGAGCGGGGCCGGAGCCGGGGAGCTGTTTTTT
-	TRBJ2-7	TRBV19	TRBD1	CASSMGQGYEQYF	TGTGCCAGTAGTATGGGACAGGGTTACGAGCAGTACTTC
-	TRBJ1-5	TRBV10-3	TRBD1	CAISRTGDRYQPQHF	TGTGCCATCAGTCGGACAGGTGATAGATATCAGCCCCAGCATTTT
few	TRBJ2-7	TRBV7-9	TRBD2	CASSLGGGRPYEQYF	TGTGCCAGCAGCTTAGGCGGCGGGAGACCCTACGAGCAGTACTTC
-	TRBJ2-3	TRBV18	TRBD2	CASSPAVTSGSPDTQYF	TGTGCCAGCTCACCAGCCGTGACTAGCGGGAGTCCGGATACGCAGTATTTT
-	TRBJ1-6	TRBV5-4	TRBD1	CASSKDTGALGGSPLHF	TGTGCCAGCAGCAAAGATACAGGGGCCCTTGGGGGATCACCCCTCCACTTT
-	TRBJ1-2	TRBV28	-	CASSSSRTRANYGYTF	TGTGCCAGCAGTTCCTCTCGGACTCGAGCTAACTATGGCTACACCTTC
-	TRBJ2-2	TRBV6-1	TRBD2	CASSRAGLNTGELFF	TGTGCCAGCAGTCGAGCGGGGCTAAACACCGGGGAGCTGTTTTTT
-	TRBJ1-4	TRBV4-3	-	CASSRSPGSATNEKLFF	TGCGCCAGCAGCCGATCCCCGGGGTCCGCAACTAATGAAAAACTGTTTTTT
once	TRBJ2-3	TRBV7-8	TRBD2	CASVQTSGRDTQYF	TGTGCCAGCGTCCAGACTAGCGGGAGGGATACGCAGTATTTT
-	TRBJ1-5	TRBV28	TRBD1	CASRPDRGGNQPQHF	TGTGCCAGCAGACCCGACAGGGGAGGCAATCAGCCCCAGCATTTT
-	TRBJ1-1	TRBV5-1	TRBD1	CASSPGQGKAFF	TGCGCCAGCAGCCCGGGACAGGGGAAAGCTTTCTTT
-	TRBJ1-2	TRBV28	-	CASRPREGINYGYTF	TGTGCCAGCCGCCCGAGGGAGGGGATTAACTATGGCTACACCTTC
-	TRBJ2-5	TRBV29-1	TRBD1	CSVGDRDGEPQETQYF	TGCAGCGTTGGGGACAGGGACGGGGAGCCCCAAGAGACCCAGTACTTC
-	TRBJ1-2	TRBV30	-	CAWSLHGTSYGYTF	TGTGCCTGGAGTCTGCACGGGACAAGCTATGGCTACACCTTC